Sequencing of this T cell receptor beta chain was carried out in a study of regulatory T cells in long-lasting Graves disease. Study information: It was over 5 years of antithyroid drugs, with positive TSH receptor antibodies, that meant persistent Graves' disease. Study-wide findings and caveats: Among persistent patients, a larger number of public clonotypes were shared (roughly 2,700) than among newly diagnosed patients (roughly 970). Persistent disease exhibited a predilection for TRBV28, TRBJ1-2 and TRBJ2-5.

To note about this clonotype: Its antigen remains unknown.

The CDR3 has 15 amino acids. Trimming removed 2 bases from V and 3 bases from J, with 13 bases in between. In germline, CDR1 is MNHEY, CDR2 SVGAGI. Investigators prepared the TCR beta libraries by applying iRepertoire HTBI primers and Arm-PCR of CDR3 regions. TCRdb reprocessed the multiplex PCR reads via MiXCR and lists one record per CDR3 protein. The sample yields 600,000 to 850,000 distinct CDR3 sequences, around 32% seen once. Time point denoted: persistent/refractory GD, antithyroid drugs over 5 years with positive TRAb. PBMC-derived RNA was used for the TCR library. The receptor was isolated from a female donor with Graves disease. Sequencing used peripheral blood mononuclear cells (PBMCs), obtained when the disease was refractory, from a patient treated with antithyroid drugs. The chain uses TRBV6-5 and TRBJ2-5; D is possibly TRBD2 (6 bases). The CDR3 is CASSYGPWREETQYF. In DNA form, the CDR3 reads TGTGCCAGCAGTTACGGGCCCTGGAGGGAAGAGACCCAGTACTTC.